One sample yielded the 29 T cell receptor beta chains listed below, sequenced in a study of T cell responses to AZD1222 COVID-19 vaccine (TCRdb year 2021). The time point label for this specimen denotes: baseline before first vaccination. The method behind the library was the immunoSEQ multiplex PCR assay. TCRdb provides this immuneACCESS table in a form limited to in-frame rearrangements. Some clones are lacking; in checked studies, under half of them reflect an unresolved V gene, and why the rest are absent is not known. The sample records about 140,000 clones, around 92% of which are singletons. In total, the top ten clones hold just under 3% of the sample. The specimen comprised peripheral blood, sampled on day 0 of AZD1222 vaccination. These receptors all come from an adult in good health.

The chain employs TRBV19 and TRBJ1-1; no clear D. This CDR3 region has 15 residues. Trimming removed 6 bases from V and 0 bases from J, with 14 bases in between. Germline V gene sequence: CDR1 LNHDA, CDR2 SQIVND (reference sequence). The CDR3 is CASSPWEGLNTEAFF. In DNA form, the CDR3 reads TGTGCCAGTAGCCCATGGGAAGGTCTGAACACTGAAGCTTTCTTT.

This rearrangement joins TRBV19 to TRBJ2-2, with D possibly being TRBD1 (5 bases). V was shortened by 3 bases and J by 5 bases, with 7 bases between the two germline ends. The CDR3 is 13 amino acids. Germline CDR1 reads LNHDA; CDR2 reads SQIVND (reference sequence). CDR3 loop: CASSMGPTGELFF. Here the CDR3 DNA reads TGTGCCAGTAGTATGGGGCCAACCGGGGAGCTGTTTTTT.

The J gene is TRBJ2-1, the V gene TRBV6-6; TRBD2 matches at 9 bases. The germline V gene encodes CDR1 MNHNY and CDR2 SVGAGI (reference sequence). Trimming at V came to 2 bases and at J to 10 bases, leaving 6 bases not matched to a gene. CDR3 length: 14 amino acids. The CDR3 nucleotides read TGTGCCAGCAGTTACGACAGCGGGAGGCGGGAGCAGTTCTTC. Encoded protein: CASSYDSGRREQFF.

The chain links TRBV27 to TRBJ2-3, with 13 bases aligning to TRBD2. The junction had 7 bases not matched to a gene; V was cut back by 2 bases and J by 5 bases. The length of the CDR3 is 17 residues. The germline V gene encodes CDR1 MNHEY and CDR2 SMNVEV (reference sequence). CDR3 coding DNA: TGTGCCAGCAGTTTAATTGGACTAGCGGGAGTTGAAGATACGCAGTATTTT. Amino acid sequence: CASSLIGLAGVEDTQYF.

This chain uses TRBV6-1 with TRBJ2-2; 9 bases agree with TRBD1. J gave up 3 bases and V 1 base, and 0 bases lay outside the gene matches. CDR1 and CDR2 from the germline V gene are MNHNS and SASEGT. This CDR3 is 15 amino acids long. In nucleotides, the CDR3 is TGTGCCAGCAGTGAAGGGACAGGGGACACCGGGGAGCTGTTTTTT. It specifies CASSEGTGDTGELFF.

This clone was seen once. The V call is TRBV29-1, the J call TRBJ2-3; TRBD1 matches at 8 bases. Germline lookup yields CDR1 SQVTM and CDR2 ANQGSEA. With V trimmed by 4 bases and J by 6 bases, 18 bases remained unmatched. This CDR3 region has 17 residues. CDR3 sequence: CSVAGGGGTGLLDTQYF. CDR3 DNA sequence: TGCAGCGTTGCAGGGGGCGGTGGTACAGGGCTCCTGGATACGCAGTATTTT.

The rearrangement links TRBV7-6 to TRBJ2-7; 10 nucleotides align to TRBD2. This CDR3 has 15 residues. The V and J ends lost 6 bases and 0 bases, in that order; junction bases with no gene match: 5. Germline-derived CDR1 and CDR2 are SGHVS and FNYEAQ. The CDR3 protein is CASSLSGGRSYEQYF. In DNA form, the CDR3 reads TGTGCCAGCAGTCTTAGCGGGGGGCGCTCCTACGAGCAGTACTTC.

This chain joins TRBV5-6 and TRBJ2-3, with D perhaps matching TRBD1 or TRBD2 (6 bases each). CDR1 is SGHDT, CDR2 YYEEEE, per germline. The germline V and J ends were trimmed by 1 base and 4 bases, with 10 bases remaining between them. The CDR3 is 14 amino acids. The CDR3 loop reads CASSLYGGPDTQYF. The DNA for the CDR3 is TGTGCCAGCAGCTTGTACGGGGGCCCAGATACGCAGTATTTT.

V is TRBV27 and J is TRBJ1-2; 9 bases agree with TRBD1. Trimming cost V 0 bases and J 5 bases; bases outside gene matches: 4. The CDR3 is 15 residues long. Per germline, CDR1 MNHEY and CDR2 SMNVEV (reference sequence). Written as DNA, the CDR3 is TGTGCCAGCAGTTTATCGGAGACAGGGGGTTATGGCTACACCTTC. Its translation is CASSLSETGGYGYTF.

This clone appeared a few times. The rearrangement links TRBV2 to TRBJ2-7; 7 bases are shared with TRBD2. The CDR3 has 14 residues. Germline-derived CDR1 and CDR2 are SNHLY and FYNNEI. J gave up 6 bases and V 8 bases, and 13 bases lay outside the gene matches. The CDR3 nucleotides are TGTGCCAGCTGCTATGCCAGCGGGACGCTCGAGCAGTACTTC. Residues: CASCYASGTLEQYF.

The chain recombines TRBV9 with TRBJ2-5; TRBD2 aligns across 10 bases. The CDR3 runs to 15 residues. J gave up 2 bases and V 2 bases, and 3 bases lay outside the gene matches. Germline V gives CDR1 SGDLS, CDR2 YYNGEE. CDR3 sequence (DNA): TGTGCCAGCAGCGTGGGACTAGCGAGTCAAGAGACCCAGTACTTC. It translates to CASSVGLASQETQYF.

The sample holds one count of this clone. V gene TRBV10-3 combines with J gene TRBJ2-3, with 11 bases fitting TRBD2. The germline V gene has CDR1 ENHRY and CDR2 SYGVKD. This CDR3 comprises 17 residues. V was pared by 6 bases and J by 2 bases, with 10 bases of the junction left unmatched. Here the CDR3 DNA reads TGTGCCATCAGGGTAAATCCTAGCGGGGGGAACACAGATACGCAGTATTTT. Translated: CAIRVNPSGGNTDTQYF.

The genes are TRBV18 and TRBJ2-1, with 9 bases fitting TRBD2. This CDR3 is 16 amino acids long. Germline lookup yields CDR1 KGHSH and CDR2 LQKENI. V dropped 2 bases and J dropped 2; count of bases not matched to a gene: 4. This chain's CDR3 is CASSPSGLAPYNEQFF. The CDR3 bases are TGTGCCAGCTCACCATCTGGACTAGCGCCCTACAATGAGCAGTTCTTC.

This clone was seen once. V gene TRBV27 combines with J gene TRBJ2-5; no reliable D call. The CDR3 is 13 amino acids. From germline, CDR1 is MNHEY and CDR2 SMNVEV (reference sequence). The V end was cut by 5 bases, the J end by 0 bases, with 7 bases between. Written as DNA, the CDR3 is TGTGCCAGCAGTCGAAAGTACCAAGAGACCCAGTACTTC. Protein: CASSRKYQETQYF.

The V and J genes are TRBV18 and TRBJ2-1, with 8 bases fitting TRBD2. This CDR3 contains 15 residues. Germline CDR1 KGHSH, CDR2 LQKENI. V lost 7 bases to trimming and J lost 5 bases; unmatched junction nucleotides: 10. In DNA form, the CDR3 reads TGTGCCAGCTTCAAGGCGGGGGGCGGTCACAATGAGCAGTTCTTC. Translation gives CASFKAGGGHNEQFF.

The genes are TRBV4-3 and TRBJ2-5; no clear D. V lost 1 base and J lost 5, with 11 bases in between. CDR3 length: 14 residues. The germline V gene has CDR1 LGHNA and CDR2 YSLEER. CDR3 nucleotides: TGCGCCAGCAGCCAAGGGACCAGTAGGGAGACCCAGTACTTC. Its protein is CASSQGTSRETQYF.

The chain recombines TRBV11-3 with TRBJ1-1; the D gene is possibly TRBD1 (5 bases). V lost 1 base and J lost 1, with 13 bases in between. The CDR3 has 16 residues. CDR1 SGHNT and CDR2 YENEEA come from the germline V gene. The CDR3 region has the DNA TGTGCCAGCAGCTTAGGTTGGGCGGGGGAGAACACTGAAGCTTTCTTT. Translated: CASSLGWAGENTEAFF. The complete variable domain, with remaining parts taken from reference TRBV11-3 and TRBJ1-1, reads EAGVVQSPRYKIIEKKQPVAFWCNPISGHNTLYWYLQNLGQGPELLIRYENEEAVDDSQLPKDRFSAERLKGVDSTLKIQPAELGDSAVYLCASSLGWAGENTEAFFGQGTRLTVV.

The rearrangement links TRBV3-1 (or the pseudogene TRBV3-2) to TRBJ2-1; 7 bases match TRBD1. The germline gives CDR1 LGHDT, CDR2 YNNKEL (reference sequence). The V and J ends lost 1 base and 7 bases, in that order; junction bases with no gene match: 10. The CDR3 is made up of 16 amino acids. This CDR3 is CASSQAPTGYGNEQFF. The CDR3 DNA reads as TGTGCCAGCAGCCAAGCCCCGACAGGGTATGGGAATGAGCAGTTCTTC.

A note on this clone: Other DNA sequences of this sample code for an identical CDR3. This chain uses TRBV6-5 with TRBJ2-5; the D gene could be TRBD1 or TRBD2 (6 bases each). The CDR3 covers 16 residues. Trimming shortened V by 0 bases and J by 2 bases, and 13 bases separated the two germline ends. Germline CDR1 MNHEY, CDR2 SVGAGI. CDR3 residues: CASSYSGQGRQETQYF. In DNA form, the CDR3 reads TGTGCCAGCAGTTACTCGGGCCAGGGGAGGCAAGAGACCCAGTACTTC.

The chain employs TRBV2 and TRBJ2-1; D not certain. V was cut by 7 bases and J by 3 bases, with 10 bases left in between. Germline CDR1 is SNHLY and CDR2 is FYNNEI. This CDR3 has 13 residues. CDR3 sequence reads: CASKGYGYNEQFF. The DNA of the CDR3 is TGTGCCAGCAAAGGGTATGGCTACAATGAGCAGTTCTTC.

The chain employs TRBV3-1 (or the pseudogene TRBV3-2) and TRBJ2-2; 10 nucleotides agree with TRBD2. Germline-derived CDR1 and CDR2 are LGHDT and YNNKEL (reference sequence). The CDR3 has 21 amino acids. J gave up 4 bases and V 0 bases, and 17 bases lay outside the gene matches. CDR3 nucleotide sequence: TGTGCCAGCAGCCAAGATGGGCTCGGGACAGCCGGGACTAGCGTCACCGGGGAGCTGTTTTTT. Amino acid sequence: CASSQDGLGTAGTSVTGELFF.

The table lists this clone with a few counts. The rearrangement links TRBV15 to TRBJ2-7; D is uncertain. The CDR3 totals 12 residues. Trimming took 1 base from V and 6 from J, leaving 7 bases between them. From germline, CDR1 is LNHNV and CDR2 YYDKDF (reference sequence). This CDR3 reads CATSRGFREQYF. Written as DNA, the CDR3 is TGTGCCACCAGCAGAGGCTTTCGCGAGCAGTACTTC.

The rearrangement links TRBV7-8 to TRBJ2-1; D unresolved. Germline V gene data show CDR1 as SGHVS and CDR2 as FQNEAQ. Trimming removed 5 bases at V and 4 bases at J, with 9 bases between. The CDR3 is 13 residues long. Here the CDR3 reads CASSPRPYNEQFF. CDR3 nucleotide sequence: TGTGCCAGCAGCCCCAGACCTTACAATGAGCAGTTCTTC.

This clone was detected only once. The chain couples TRBV15 to TRBJ2-3; 9 bases fit TRBD2. The CDR3 contains 15 residues. Per germline, CDR1 LNHNV and CDR2 YYDKDF (reference sequence). J lost 1 base, V lost 5 bases, and 4 bases had no gene match. The CDR3 coding sequence is TGTGCCACCAGCGGGTCTAGCGGGGGCACAGATACGCAGTATTTT. It is translated as CATSGSSGGTDTQYF.

The chain combines TRBV5-8 with TRBJ2-6; D might be TRBD2 (6 bases). This CDR3 has 16 residues. Trimming stripped 4 bases from V and 0 bases from J, with 11 bases between. Germline V gene sequence: CDR1 SGHTS, CDR2 YDEGEE. CDR3 region: CASSPGTFSGANVLTF. CDR3 DNA sequence: TGTGCCAGCAGCCCTGGGACTTTCTCTGGGGCCAACGTCCTGACTTTC.

This chain joins TRBV20-1 and TRBJ1-1; D unresolved. Germline CDR1 is DFQATT and CDR2 is SNEGSKA (reference sequence). Trimming took off 7 bases at V and 4 bases at J, with 10 bases between the two ends. The CDR3 is made up of 11 amino acids. CDR3 region: CSVPVGTEAFF. The DNA of the CDR3 is TGCAGTGTTCCGGTAGGCACTGAAGCTTTCTTT.

The chain links TRBV15 to TRBJ2-5; D unclear. Germline assignment: CDR1 LNHNV and CDR2 YYDKDF (reference sequence). The CDR3 runs to 13 residues. Trimming left V 7 bases short and J 4 bases short, with 13 bases between. For the CDR3, the DNA is TGTGCCACCACCCACGGCAGTTCAGAGACCCAGTACTTC. Its protein product is CATTHGSSETQYF. The full variable domain, completed using reference TRBV15 and TRBJ2-5, is DAMVIQNPRYQVTQFGKPVTLSCSQTLNHNVMYWYQQKSSQAPKLLFHYYDKDFNNEADTPDNFQSRRPNTSFCFLDIRSPGLGDTAMYLCATTHGSSETQYFGPGTRLLVL.

The chain links TRBV3-1 (or the pseudogene TRBV3-2) to TRBJ1-1, with D perhaps matching TRBD1 (6 bases). Germline CDR1 LGHDT, CDR2 YNNKEL (reference sequence). Between the trimmed V and J ends, which lost 0 bases and 5 bases, there was a span of 16 bases. CDR3 size: 16 residues. This CDR3 reads CASSQDLLEGGTEAFF. The DNA of the CDR3 is TGTGCCAGCAGCCAAGATCTTCTAGAGGGGGGAACTGAAGCTTTCTTT.

The J gene is TRBJ2-1, the V gene TRBV7-3; 8 nucleotides agree with TRBD1. Germline CDR1 and CDR2: SGHTA and FQGTGA. V was pared by 3 bases and J by 3 bases, with 4 bases of the junction left unmatched. CDR3 length equals 15 residues. This CDR3 is CASSFGQGSYNEQFF. For the CDR3, the DNA is TGTGCCAGCAGCTTCGGACAGGGAAGCTACAATGAGCAGTTCTTC.